This T cell receptor (beta chain) was identified in a study of shared clonotypes between healthy human individuals. The germline V gene encodes CDR1 MNHNS and CDR2 SASEGT. The CDR3 covers 14 residues. Trimming removed 2 bases at V and 3 bases at J, with 8 bases between. On this clone itself: What it binds is not known.

A deep-level run was used for the assay. TCRdb's table, derived via immunoSEQ multiplex PCR, lists solely in-frame clones and lacks some. The table lists 2 million to 2.5 million clones, under 97% of them singletons. Study-wide results and limits: Only blood samples were collected, and tissue repertoires likely differ. Lower generation probabilities were found for non-shared clonotypes than for those shared by all four donors. Several donors held about 5% of naive CD4 clonotypes in common.

J is TRBJ2-1 and V is TRBV6-1; the D is unclear. The sample was naive CD4+ T cells sorted from blood. Noted subset: CD45RA+ positively selected. The origin of this receptor is a man aged 18 to 30 in good health. Here the CDR3 DNA reads TGTGCCAGCAGTGAAAGAGGCTACTACAATGAGCAGTTCTTC. As protein: CASSERGYYNEQFF.